This T cell receptor beta chain emerged from a study of blood T cell repertoires in COVID-19. This CDR3 is 15 amino acids long. V was pared by 1 base and J by 4 bases, with 6 bases of the junction left unmatched. The germline V gene has CDR1 SGHVS and CDR2 FNYEAQ. Using immunoSEQ multiplex PCR, the repertoire was profiled, and TCRdb retains in-frame clones only, with some absent. Of hundreds of thousands of clones detected, about 88% appear once; the ten largest clones hold around 13%. This chain uses TRBV7-6 with TRBJ1-1, with 7 bases aligning to TRBD1. The TCR originated in a woman in her 70s with COVID-19, enrolled during active disease. The specimen was peripheral blood. CDR3 residues: CASSLEPTGITEAFF. DNA of the CDR3: TGTGCCAGCAGCTTAGAACCGACAGGGATCACTGAAGCTTTCTTT.